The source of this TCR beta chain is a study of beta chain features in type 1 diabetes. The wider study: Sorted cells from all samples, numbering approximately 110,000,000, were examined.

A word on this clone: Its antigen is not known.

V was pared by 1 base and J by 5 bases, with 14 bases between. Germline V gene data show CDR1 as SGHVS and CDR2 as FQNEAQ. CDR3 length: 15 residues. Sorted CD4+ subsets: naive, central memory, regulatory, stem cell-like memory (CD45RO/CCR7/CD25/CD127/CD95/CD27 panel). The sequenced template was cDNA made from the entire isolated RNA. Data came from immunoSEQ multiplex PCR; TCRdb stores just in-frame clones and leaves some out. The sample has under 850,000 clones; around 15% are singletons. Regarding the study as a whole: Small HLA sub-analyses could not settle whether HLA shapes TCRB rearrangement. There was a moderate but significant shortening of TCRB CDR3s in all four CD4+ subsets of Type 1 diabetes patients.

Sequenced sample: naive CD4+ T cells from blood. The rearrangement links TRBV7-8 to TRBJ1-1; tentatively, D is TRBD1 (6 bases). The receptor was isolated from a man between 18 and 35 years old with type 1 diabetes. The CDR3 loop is CASSLGGGGGTEAFF. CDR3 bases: TGTGCCAGCAGCTTAGGAGGTGGAGGGGGTACTGAAGCTTTCTTT.